This T cell receptor (beta chain) is drawn from a study of cytomegalovirus exposure and HLA in healthy donors. V dropped 5 bases and J dropped 6; count of bases not matched to a gene: 9. This CDR3 has 15 amino acids. The germline CDR1 and CDR2 sequences are SGHTA and FQGTGA. A multiplex PCR was run with 60 Vbeta primers and 13 Jbeta primers. The data were produced by immunoSEQ multiplex PCR, yet TCRdb's version contains in-frame clones alone and is incomplete. The repertoire holds approximately 290,000 clones, with about four fifths as singletons. This receptor was identified in a girl between 2 and 10 years old in good health and CMV-seronegative. The chain couples TRBV7-3 to TRBJ2-1, with 8 bases identical to TRBD1. The source material was PBMCs. This CDR3 is CASSPWDRTLNEQFF. The CDR3, as DNA: TGTGCCAGCAGCCCCTGGGACAGGACGCTCAATGAGCAGTTCTTC.